These 8 T cell receptor beta chains were all obtained from the same sample, sequenced in a study of cytomegalovirus exposure and HLA in healthy donors. 60 Vbeta and 13 Jbeta primers were used in PCR. Method: immunoSEQ multiplex PCR; TCRdb's copy keeps in-frame clones and lacks some. The sample comprises more than 85,000 clones, 76% of which are singletons, and roughly 8% rests with the top ten. Sequenced material: PBMCs. All receptors come from a woman aged 50 to 60 in good health and CMV-seropositive.

The chain links TRBV7-2 to TRBJ2-3; a weak D match, TRBD1 (6 bases). Germline CDR1 is SGHTA and CDR2 is FQGNSA. V lost 5 bases to trimming and J lost 10 bases, with 19 bases between them. The CDR3 runs to 14 residues. The CDR3 reads CASSPTTGQRAQYF. DNA of the CDR3: TGTGCCAGCAGCCCAACGACAGGCCAGAGAGCGCAGTATTTT.

This chain connects TRBV19 to TRBJ1-2, with D perhaps TRBD1 (6 bases). Germline lookup yields CDR1 LNHDA and CDR2 SQIVND (reference sequence). The ends were cut back, 5 bases at V and 5 bases at J, with 9 bases in the middle. CDR3 length equals 12 residues. As DNA, the CDR3 is TGTGCCAGTAGTCCAGGGGATTATGGCTACACCTTC. This gives the protein CASSPGDYGYTF. Drawing the rest from reference TRBV19 and TRBJ1-2, the complete variable domain is DGGITQSPKYLFRKEGQNVTLSCEQNLNHDAMYWYRQDPGQGLRLIYYSQIVNDFQKGDIAEGYSVSREKKESFPLTVTSAQKNPTAFYLCASSPGDYGYTFGSGTRLTVV.

The rearrangement uses TRBV11-2 and TRBJ2-3, with TRBD2 matching 11 bases. This CDR3 comprises 18 residues. The V and J ends lost 1 base and 5 bases, in that order; junction bases with no gene match: 11. The germline V gene has CDR1 SGHAT and CDR2 FQNNGV. The CDR3 DNA reads as TGTGCCAGCAGCTTAGTCGATTCACTAGCGGGAGTCCTAGATACGCAGTATTTT. Protein product: CASSLVDSLAGVLDTQYF.

The rearrangement joins TRBV7-9 to TRBJ2-1; TRBD2 agrees at 8 bases. The CDR3 consists of 12 residues. CDR1 and CDR2 (germline): SEHNR, FQNEAQ (reference sequence). The trim removed 1 base at V and 15 bases at J, leaving 5 bases unmatched. The CDR3 is CASSLGTGGPFF. CDR3 sequence (DNA): TGTGCCAGCAGCTTAGGGACGGGAGGGCCGTTCTTC.

This clone was observed a single time. The chain employs TRBV16 and TRBJ2-1; a possible D gene is TRBD2 (5 bases). V dropped 3 bases and J dropped 9 bases, with 15 bases sitting between them. The germline V gene has CDR1 KGHSY and CDR2 FQNENV. This CDR3 is built from 14 residues. The CDR3 sequence: CASSHYGRGAEQFF. CDR3 nucleotide sequence: TGTGCCAGCAGCCATTACGGACGGGGAGCTGAGCAGTTCTTC.

This chain joins TRBV7-6 and TRBJ1-1; maybe TRBD1 (5 bases). V lost 5 bases and J lost 3, with 10 bases in between. The CDR3 is 13 residues long. Germline V gene data show CDR1 as SGHVS and CDR2 as FNYEAQ. The CDR3 spells CASSTGGYTEAFF. The CDR3 coding sequence is TGTGCCAGCAGCACCGGGGGGTACACTGAAGCTTTCTTT.

In its sample, this clone was seen once. V gene TRBV20-1 combines with J gene TRBJ2-7, with TRBD2 as a possible D gene (6 bases). Trimming pared 8 bases from V and 5 bases from J, leaving 13 bases between. CDR1 and CDR2 from the germline V gene are DFQATT and SNEGSKA (reference sequence). This CDR3 contains 11 residues. CDR3: CSPTSPNEQYF. The CDR3 DNA follows: TGCAGTCCCACTAGCCCGAACGAGCAGTACTTC.

In the case of this clone: The junction does not match germline at one end; this may be a read error. The chain combines TRBV7-9 with TRBJ2-7; 7 positions match TRBD1. Per the germline V gene, CDR1 is SEHNR and CDR2 is FQNEAQ (reference sequence). This CDR3 comprises 16 residues. The CDR3, as DNA: TGTTCCAGCAGCCCCCGACAGGGAAAGAGCTCCTACGAGCAGTACTTC. Translated, it gives CSSSPRQGKSSYEQYF.